This entry features one T cell receptor (beta chain) sequence. The data originate from a study of T cell repertoires in cytomegalovirus infection. One entry per CDR3 protein results from TCRdb running MiXCR on the reads. The table has approximately 500,000 distinct CDR3 sequences, 15% to 20% seen once. The CDR3 contains 14 residues. Per germline, CDR1 MNHEY and CDR2 SMNVEV (reference sequence). The V segment lost 4 bases and the J segment 1 base; nucleotides outside the gene matches: 3. The TCR was taken from a human donor in good health (CMV status not recorded). Some clones in this sample may be carry-over from other donors' samples. Sequenced input: CD8+ T cells from PBMCs. This chain connects TRBV27 to TRBJ2-7, with 8 bases that match TRBD2. In nucleotides, the CDR3 is TGTGCCAGCAGTTCTCGGGAGGGTTCCTACGAGCAGTACTTC. Translating gives CASSSREGSYEQYF.